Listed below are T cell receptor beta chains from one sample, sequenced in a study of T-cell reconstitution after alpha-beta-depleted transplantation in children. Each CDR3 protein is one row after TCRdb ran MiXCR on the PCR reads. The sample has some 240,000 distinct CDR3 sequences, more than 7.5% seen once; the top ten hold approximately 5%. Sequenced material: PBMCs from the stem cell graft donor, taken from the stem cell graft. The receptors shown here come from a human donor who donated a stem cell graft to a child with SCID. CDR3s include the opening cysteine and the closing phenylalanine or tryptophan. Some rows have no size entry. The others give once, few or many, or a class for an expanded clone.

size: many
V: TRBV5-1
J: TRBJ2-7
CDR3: CASSPQLGEQYF

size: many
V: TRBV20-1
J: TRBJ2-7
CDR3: CSARRTGGPYEQYF

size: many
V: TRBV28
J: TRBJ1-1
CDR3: CASSYARDPGGNTEAFF

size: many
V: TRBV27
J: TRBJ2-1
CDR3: CASSPSGGSSYNEQFF

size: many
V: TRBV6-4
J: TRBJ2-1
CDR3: CASSDSSGGNEQFF

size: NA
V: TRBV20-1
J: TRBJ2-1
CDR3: CSASQGAVNEQFF

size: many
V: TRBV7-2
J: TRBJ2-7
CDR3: CASSRDGGLAYEQYF

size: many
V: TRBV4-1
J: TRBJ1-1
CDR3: CASSHREGANTEAFF

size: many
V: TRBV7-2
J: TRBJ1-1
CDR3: CASSPGMGTEAFF

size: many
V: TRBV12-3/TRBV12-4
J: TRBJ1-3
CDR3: CASSLSDSGNTIYF

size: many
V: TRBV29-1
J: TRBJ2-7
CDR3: CSVGRPGEYEQYF

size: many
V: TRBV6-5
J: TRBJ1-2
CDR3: CASSFDRKGLNGYTF

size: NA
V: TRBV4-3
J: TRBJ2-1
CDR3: CASSPFPLAGGSYNEQFF

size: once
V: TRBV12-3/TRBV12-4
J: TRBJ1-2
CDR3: CASMPRAGGVYGYTF

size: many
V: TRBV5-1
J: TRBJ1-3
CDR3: CASSQDGSAFSGNTIYF

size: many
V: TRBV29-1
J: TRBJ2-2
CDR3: CSVVLAGGPAGELFF

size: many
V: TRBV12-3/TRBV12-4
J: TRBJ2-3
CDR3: CASAGLRGLAGGNTDTQYF

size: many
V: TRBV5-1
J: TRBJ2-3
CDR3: CASSSTRDTDTQYF

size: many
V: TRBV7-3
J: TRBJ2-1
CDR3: CASSSTSGNEQFF

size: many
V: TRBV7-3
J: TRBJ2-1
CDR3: CASSLRFEGRYNEQFF

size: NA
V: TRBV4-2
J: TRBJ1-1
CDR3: CASSHAGTGNTEAFF